Sequencing of this T cell receptor (beta chain) was carried out in a study of blood T cells in healthy people across ages. V was clipped by 0 bases and J by 3 bases, with 12 bases between them. Germline CDR1 KGHDR, CDR2 SFDVKD. This CDR3 is 16 amino acids long. To note about this clonotype: Antigen: not known.

Next came a second PCR, run for about 7 to 12 cycles, which used a sample-barcoded 5' primer along with a J-beta primer mix. Unique molecular identifiers of 12 random nucleotides labeled each cDNA. TCRdb reprocessed the 5' RACE reads via MiXCR and lists one record per CDR3 protein. The profile shows almost 1 million distinct CDR3 sequences, about 51% of them singletons. Every participating donor contributed 8.5 to 10 milliliters of peripheral blood through a draw. Extracted total RNA amounted to at least 5.5 micrograms for each sample. Study-level results: The long-lived group displayed more naive CD4+ cells, plus higher diversity, than the aged donors did.

Sequenced material: blood. This clonotype was sampled from a woman in her sixties or seventies in good health. The gene calls are TRBV24-1 and TRBJ2-3; D gene unclear. In nucleotides, the CDR3 is TGTGCCACCAGTGATTTGAGACGTGACGGGACAGATACGCAGTATTTT. Encoded protein: CATSDLRRDGTDTQYF.